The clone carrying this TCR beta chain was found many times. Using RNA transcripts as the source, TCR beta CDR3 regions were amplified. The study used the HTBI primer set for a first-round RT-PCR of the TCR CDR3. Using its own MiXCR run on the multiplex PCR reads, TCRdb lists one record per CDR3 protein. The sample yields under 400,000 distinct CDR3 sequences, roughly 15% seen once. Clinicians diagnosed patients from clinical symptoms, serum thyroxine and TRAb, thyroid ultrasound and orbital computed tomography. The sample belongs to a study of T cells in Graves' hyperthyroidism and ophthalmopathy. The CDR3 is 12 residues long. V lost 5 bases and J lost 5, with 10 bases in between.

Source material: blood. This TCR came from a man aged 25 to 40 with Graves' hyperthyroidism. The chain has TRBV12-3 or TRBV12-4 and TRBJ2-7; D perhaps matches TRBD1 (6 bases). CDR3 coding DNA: TGTGCCAGCAGTGCCCAGGGGAACGAGCAGTACTTC. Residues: CASSAQGNEQYF.